Listed here is a single TCR beta chain. Its antigen is as yet unknown. This CDR3 is also generated by other DNA sequences in the sample. This CDR3 has 14 residues. Deletions cut 1 base from V and 4 bases from J, with 7 bases between. Germline V gene lookup returns CDR1 SEHNR and CDR2 FQNEAQ (reference sequence). 13 Jbeta primers and 60 Vbeta primers were used for the PCR. Per the original methods: In a later analysis, of approximately 81 million unique beta chains, 9 million to 11 million appeared in at least two donors. Repertoires were generated with immunoSEQ multiplex PCR, while TCRdb's copy carries only in-frame clones and drops some. V and J calls and clone size are those listed in that table; D and trimming were worked out from the DNA. The sample yields about 190,000 clones, 65% to 90% seen once. The source of the sample is a study of cytomegalovirus exposure and HLA in healthy donors. Study at large: Samples from HLA-typed donors yielded about 85 million unique TCRs in an early data release. Of some 410 genotyped donors, roughly 80% grouped in the Caucasian-associated ancestry cluster. Study-level results: V- and J-gene trimming of TCR beta was linked (in a later analysis) to a missense DCLRE1C variant.

The chain uses TRBV7-9 and TRBJ2-2, with D hard to call. The sequencing input was PBMCs. This receptor was obtained from a man aged 40-49 years in good health and CMV-seropositive. CDR3 sequence: CASSLDRFTGELFF. In nucleotides, the CDR3 is TGTGCCAGCAGCTTAGATAGATTCACCGGGGAGCTGTTTTTT.